One TCR beta chain is described in this entry. What it binds is unknown. In preparing the TRB cDNA libraries, 5' RACE with UMI labels was used. For each CDR3 protein, TCRdb gives one entry from its re-call of the 5' RACE reads, without DNA. The table for this sample gives around 130,000 distinct CDR3 sequences. The data belong to a study of CXCR3-negative and CXCR3-positive naive CD8 T cells. Study details: Cumulative TRB read yield was about 140 million, averaging about 1.5 +/- 0.3 million per library. Study observations and caveats: Surface CD5 was comparable between naive subsets; TCR strength was inferred from TRB CDR3 properties. CXCR3-expressing naive cells carried TRB CDR3s more hydrophobic than those of CXCR3-negative naive cells. Whereas both naive subsets had comparably high diversity, memory CD8+ cells had much lower diversity. Naive cells that were CXCR3-negative or CXCR3-positive used TRBV-TRBJ genes alike, while memory cells diverged.

From germline, CDR1 is WNHNN and CDR2 SYGVQD (reference sequence). The CDR3 totals 12 residues. The clonotype comes from a human donor in good health. Some clones in this sample may be carry-over from other donors' samples. The sample taken for sequencing was naive CXCR3+ CD8+ T cells from blood. Stated subset: CD45RO-CCR7+CD27+CD95- naive CD8+ T cells expressing CXCR3 (TNR3+). The chain links TRBV10-1 to TRBJ2-5; lacking DNA, the TRBD2 call made by TCRdb goes unchecked. The CDR3 sequence: CASIFSGETQYF.